This is a list of T cell receptor beta chains from one sample in a study of identical twins. MiXCR, run by TCRdb on the 5' RACE reads, gives a single entry per CDR3 protein. In the table there are roughly 700,000 distinct CDR3 sequences, 8.6% of which are singletons. These same data were also listed under a study on yellow fever vaccine responses in identical twins.

Source material: PBMCs. Receptor source: a woman aged 18 to 35 in good health. The CDR3 runs from the conserved cysteine through the conserved F or W. The order of the fields is CDR3 DNA, CDR3 protein, V gene, D gene, CDR3 length, clone size, J gene. The D gene is left open where the match is weak. Size values are once, few and many counts, or a class for expanded clones, and some rows have none.

cdr3_nt: TGTGCCAGCAGCTTTGGTGTAGTAGGCGGTGAGCAGTACTTC
cdr3_aa: CASSFGVVGGEQYF
v_call: TRBV5-6
d_call: .
cdr3_length: 14
clone_size: few
j_call: TRBJ2-7

cdr3_nt: TGCGCCAGCAGCCCCCGGGGAGGATACGAGCAGTACTTC
cdr3_aa: CASSPRGGYEQYF
v_call: TRBV12-3/TRBV12-4
d_call: .
cdr3_length: 13
clone_size: many
j_call: TRBJ2-7

cdr3_nt: TGTGCCAGCAGTTACAAACTAGCGGGAGGGTACGAGCAGTACTTC
cdr3_aa: CASSYKLAGGYEQYF
v_call: TRBV6-5
d_call: TRBD2
cdr3_length: 15
clone_size: .
j_call: TRBJ2-7

cdr3_nt: TGTGCCAGCAGCTCAAACACCCCTACGTATGAGCAGTTCTTC
cdr3_aa: CASSSNTPTYEQFF
v_call: TRBV11-1
d_call: .
cdr3_length: 14
clone_size: .
j_call: TRBJ2-1

cdr3_nt: TGTGCCAGCAGTTTTGGACTAGCAAAATACGAGCAGTACTTC
cdr3_aa: CASSFGLAKYEQYF
v_call: TRBV12-3/TRBV12-4
d_call: TRBD2
cdr3_length: 14
clone_size: many
j_call: TRBJ2-7

cdr3_nt: TGCAGTGCTAGTGTGTGGAGCGGGGGCTCCACAGATACGCAGTATTTT
cdr3_aa: CSASVWSGGSTDTQYF
v_call: TRBV20-1
d_call: TRBD2
cdr3_length: 16
clone_size: few
j_call: TRBJ2-3

cdr3_nt: TGTGCCAGCAGCTTAAAGGCGGGAGGGCCCAGCCCCTACAATGAGCAGTTCTTC
cdr3_aa: CASSLKAGGPSPYNEQFF
v_call: TRBV11-2
d_call: TRBD2
cdr3_length: 18
clone_size: few
j_call: TRBJ2-1

cdr3_nt: TGTGCCAGCAGCCAAGAGATAACAGGGGGTAACTATGGCTACACCTTC
cdr3_aa: CASSQEITGGNYGYTF
v_call: TRBV3-1
d_call: TRBD1
cdr3_length: 16
clone_size: .
j_call: TRBJ1-2

cdr3_nt: TGCGCCAGCAGGACGGCTAGCGGGGGCCGGAATGAGCAGTTCTTC
cdr3_aa: CASRTASGGRNEQFF
v_call: TRBV5-1
d_call: TRBD2
cdr3_length: 15
clone_size: few
j_call: TRBJ2-1

cdr3_nt: TGTGCCAGCAGTCGTGTACAGGGGAACTATGGCTACACCTTC
cdr3_aa: CASSRVQGNYGYTF
v_call: TRBV27
d_call: TRBD1
cdr3_length: 14
clone_size: few
j_call: TRBJ1-2

cdr3_nt: TGCAGTGCTAGAGATTTATACGGGGGCGGATCGAACACCGGGGAGCTGTTTTTT
cdr3_aa: CSARDLYGGGSNTGELFF
v_call: TRBV20-1
d_call: .
cdr3_length: 18
clone_size: few
j_call: TRBJ2-2

cdr3_nt: TGTGCCAGCAAGGGCAGAACTACGCAGTATTTT
cdr3_aa: CASKGRTTQYF
v_call: TRBV2
d_call: .
cdr3_length: 11
clone_size: .
j_call: TRBJ2-3

cdr3_nt: TGTGCCAGCAGTGGGGCCAGGGGGCGCACCGGGGAGCTGTTTTTT
cdr3_aa: CASSGARGRTGELFF
v_call: TRBV2
d_call: TRBD1
cdr3_length: 15
clone_size: many
j_call: TRBJ2-2

cdr3_nt: TGTGCCAGCAGCGTAGGAGAGGGCCGGGGCACCGGGGAGCTGTTTTTT
cdr3_aa: CASSVGEGRGTGELFF
v_call: TRBV9
d_call: .
cdr3_length: 16
clone_size: few
j_call: TRBJ2-2

cdr3_nt: TGCGCCAGCAGCCAAGATCTCTCACTAGGGTTAAACAATGAGCAGTTCTTC
cdr3_aa: CASSQDLSLGLNNEQFF
v_call: TRBV4-3
d_call: .
cdr3_length: 17
clone_size: few
j_call: TRBJ2-1

cdr3_nt: TGTGCCAGCAGTTACCGGTGGGCGAGCTCCTACGAGCAGTACTTC
cdr3_aa: CASSYRWASSYEQYF
v_call: TRBV6-5
d_call: .
cdr3_length: 15
clone_size: .
j_call: TRBJ2-7

cdr3_nt: TGTGCCAGCAGCCCTCCAGACTCCTACGAGCAGTACTTC
cdr3_aa: CASSPPDSYEQYF
v_call: TRBV7-9
d_call: .
cdr3_length: 13
clone_size: many
j_call: TRBJ2-7

cdr3_nt: TGCGCCAGCAGCCCAGAGGAGGGTGGGTTCGGGGCCAACGTCCTGACTTTC
cdr3_aa: CASSPEEGGFGANVLTF
v_call: TRBV4-1
d_call: .
cdr3_length: 17
clone_size: few
j_call: TRBJ2-6

cdr3_nt: TGTGCCAGCTGCGTTAGATTAGGAATCTACAATGAGCAGTTCTTC
cdr3_aa: CASCVRLGIYNEQFF
v_call: TRBV12-3/TRBV12-4
d_call: .
cdr3_length: 15
clone_size: .
j_call: TRBJ2-1

cdr3_nt: TGTGCCAGCTCACAAGACAGGGGGCCAGGAGATACGCAGTATTTT
cdr3_aa: CASSQDRGPGDTQYF
v_call: TRBV18
d_call: TRBD1
cdr3_length: 15
clone_size: few
j_call: TRBJ2-3

cdr3_nt: TGTGCCAGCAGCTTCGCCTCGTATGGCTACACCTTC
cdr3_aa: CASSFASYGYTF
v_call: TRBV7-2
d_call: .
cdr3_length: 12
clone_size: .
j_call: TRBJ1-2

cdr3_nt: TGTGCCAGCAGCTTACCGGGAATCGTCCACAATGAGCAGTTCTTC
cdr3_aa: CASSLPGIVHNEQFF
v_call: TRBV7-2
d_call: .
cdr3_length: 15
clone_size: few
j_call: TRBJ2-1

cdr3_nt: TGTGCCAGCAGTTACCCGAGCCCTAGCGGGAGGCCGGGAGAGACCCAGTACTTC
cdr3_aa: CASSYPSPSGRPGETQYF
v_call: TRBV6-2/TRBV6-3
d_call: TRBD2
cdr3_length: 18
clone_size: many
j_call: TRBJ2-5

cdr3_nt: TGCGCCAGCAGCCAAGTCCTCGAGGTTAGCAGCACAGATACGCAGTATTTT
cdr3_aa: CASSQVLEVSSTDTQYF
v_call: TRBV4-3
d_call: .
cdr3_length: 17
clone_size: many
j_call: TRBJ2-3

cdr3_nt: TGTGCCAGCAGGAGGGGGCCGGGCAATCAGCCCCAGCATTTT
cdr3_aa: CASRRGPGNQPQHF
v_call: TRBV6-1
d_call: TRBD1
cdr3_length: 14
clone_size: few
j_call: TRBJ1-5

cdr3_nt: TGTGCCAGCAGGTGGGACAGGGATGCAGATACGCAGTATTTT
cdr3_aa: CASRWDRDADTQYF
v_call: TRBV27
d_call: TRBD1
cdr3_length: 14
clone_size: few
j_call: TRBJ2-3

cdr3_nt: TGTGCCAGCAGCATCAATAGCGGGGGGCCCGAGACCCAGTACTTC
cdr3_aa: CASSINSGGPETQYF
v_call: TRBV7-2
d_call: TRBD2
cdr3_length: 15
clone_size: .
j_call: TRBJ2-5

cdr3_nt: TGCAGCGTTAGCGGGGCAGGTCTACTCCTTGACAATGAGCAGTTCTTC
cdr3_aa: CSVSGAGLLLDNEQFF
v_call: TRBV29-1
d_call: TRBD2
cdr3_length: 16
clone_size: .
j_call: TRBJ2-1

cdr3_nt: TGTGCCAGCAGCTTAGCGCCAGGGACCTACAATGAGCAGTTCTTC
cdr3_aa: CASSLAPGTYNEQFF
v_call: TRBV7-2
d_call: .
cdr3_length: 15
clone_size: many
j_call: TRBJ2-1

cdr3_nt: TGCAGCGTTACCGGGACAGCCTACAATGAGCAGTTCTTC
cdr3_aa: CSVTGTAYNEQFF
v_call: TRBV29-1
d_call: TRBD1
cdr3_length: 13
clone_size: .
j_call: TRBJ2-1

cdr3_nt: TGTGCCACCAGTGATCCAACTAGCGGGGGGCCGACCCAGTACTTC
cdr3_aa: CATSDPTSGGPTQYF
v_call: TRBV24-1
d_call: TRBD2
cdr3_length: 15
clone_size: few
j_call: TRBJ2-5

cdr3_nt: TGTGCCAGCAGGACGACAGGGGCCGCAACTAATGAAAAACTGTTTTTT
cdr3_aa: CASRTTGAATNEKLFF
v_call: TRBV6-1
d_call: TRBD1
cdr3_length: 16
clone_size: .
j_call: TRBJ1-4

cdr3_nt: TGTGCCAGCAGTTTCGGGACAGGGGGCCTGGGCACTGAAGCTTTCTTT
cdr3_aa: CASSFGTGGLGTEAFF
v_call: TRBV27
d_call: TRBD1
cdr3_length: 16
clone_size: many
j_call: TRBJ1-1

cdr3_nt: TGCAGTAGGTCTGGGCAGCGGGACAGGGTAAATGAGCAGTTCTTC
cdr3_aa: CSRSGQRDRVNEQFF
v_call: TRBV20-1
d_call: TRBD1
cdr3_length: 15
clone_size: few
j_call: TRBJ2-1

cdr3_nt: TGCGCCAGCAGCCCGGACAGGGCCACCTACAATGAGCAGTTCTTC
cdr3_aa: CASSPDRATYNEQFF
v_call: TRBV4-3
d_call: TRBD1
cdr3_length: 15
clone_size: many
j_call: TRBJ2-1

cdr3_nt: TGTGCCAGCAGTCGTACAGGGGCGGCTGAAGCTTTCTTT
cdr3_aa: CASSRTGAAEAFF
v_call: TRBV12-3/TRBV12-4
d_call: TRBD1
cdr3_length: 13
clone_size: few
j_call: TRBJ1-1

cdr3_nt: TGCAGCGTTGAGCGAAAACAGGGCGGCGGCTATGGCTACACCTTC
cdr3_aa: CSVERKQGGGYGYTF
v_call: TRBV29-1
d_call: .
cdr3_length: 15
clone_size: .
j_call: TRBJ1-2

cdr3_nt: TGTGCCAGCAGTTTCGAGCGGGAGGGCCTCCGGGAGACCCAGTACTTC
cdr3_aa: CASSFEREGLRETQYF
v_call: TRBV28
d_call: TRBD2
cdr3_length: 16
clone_size: .
j_call: TRBJ2-5

cdr3_nt: TGCAGTGTTCCCAAGATGTATGAGCAGTTCTTC
cdr3_aa: CSVPKMYEQFF
v_call: TRBV20-1
d_call: .
cdr3_length: 11
clone_size: few
j_call: TRBJ2-1

cdr3_nt: TGTGCCAGCAGCGCTACCGGGGCCAACGTCCTGACTTTC
cdr3_aa: CASSATGANVLTF
v_call: TRBV12-3/TRBV12-4
d_call: .
cdr3_length: 13
clone_size: many
j_call: TRBJ2-6

cdr3_nt: TGCGCCAGCAGCCAAGGAGTAGCGGCCTACAATGAGCAGTTCTTC
cdr3_aa: CASSQGVAAYNEQFF
v_call: TRBV4-3
d_call: .
cdr3_length: 15
clone_size: .
j_call: TRBJ2-1